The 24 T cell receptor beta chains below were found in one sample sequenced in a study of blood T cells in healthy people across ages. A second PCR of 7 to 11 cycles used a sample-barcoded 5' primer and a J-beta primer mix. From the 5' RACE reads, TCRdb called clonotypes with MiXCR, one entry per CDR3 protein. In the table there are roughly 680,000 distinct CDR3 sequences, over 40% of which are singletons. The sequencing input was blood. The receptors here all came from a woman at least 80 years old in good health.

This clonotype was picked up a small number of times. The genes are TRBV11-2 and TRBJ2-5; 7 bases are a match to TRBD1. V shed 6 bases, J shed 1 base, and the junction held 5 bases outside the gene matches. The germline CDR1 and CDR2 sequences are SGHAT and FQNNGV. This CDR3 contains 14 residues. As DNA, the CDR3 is TGTGCCAGCAGAAAGTGGGACAGCCAAGAGACCCAGTACTTC. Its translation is CASRKWDSQETQYF.

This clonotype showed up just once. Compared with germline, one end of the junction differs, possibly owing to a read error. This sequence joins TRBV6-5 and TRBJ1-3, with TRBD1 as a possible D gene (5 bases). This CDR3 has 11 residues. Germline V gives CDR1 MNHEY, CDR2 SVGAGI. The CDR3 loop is CASAGGITIYF. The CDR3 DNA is TGTGCCAGCGCCGGGGGAATCACCATATATTTT.

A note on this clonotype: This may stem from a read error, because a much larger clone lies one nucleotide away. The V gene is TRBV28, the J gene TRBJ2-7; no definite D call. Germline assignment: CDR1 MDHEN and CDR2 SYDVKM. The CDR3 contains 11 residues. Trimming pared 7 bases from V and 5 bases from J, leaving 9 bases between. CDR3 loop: CASTEFNEQYF. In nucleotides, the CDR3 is TGTGCCAGCACCGAGTTTAACGAGCAGTACTTC.

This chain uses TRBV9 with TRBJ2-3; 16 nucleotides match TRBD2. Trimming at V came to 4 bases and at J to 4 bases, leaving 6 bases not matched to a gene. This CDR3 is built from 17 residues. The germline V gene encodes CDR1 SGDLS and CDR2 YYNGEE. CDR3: CASSSGTSGGASDTQYF. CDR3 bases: TGTGCCAGCAGCTCCGGGACTAGCGGGGGGGCATCAGATACGCAGTATTTT.

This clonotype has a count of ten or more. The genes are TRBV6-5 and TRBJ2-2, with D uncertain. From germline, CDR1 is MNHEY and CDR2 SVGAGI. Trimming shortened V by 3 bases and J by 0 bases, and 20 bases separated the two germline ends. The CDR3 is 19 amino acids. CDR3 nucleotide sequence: TGTGCCAGCAGTTATCTCCCACGACGATATCCCTCGAACACCGGGGAGCTGTTTTTT. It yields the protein CASSYLPRRYPSNTGELFF.

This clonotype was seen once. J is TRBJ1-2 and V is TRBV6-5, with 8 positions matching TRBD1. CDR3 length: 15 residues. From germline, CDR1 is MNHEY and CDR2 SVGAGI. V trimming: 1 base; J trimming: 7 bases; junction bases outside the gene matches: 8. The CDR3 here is CASSYWRQGRGGYTF. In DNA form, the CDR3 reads TGTGCCAGCAGTTACTGGAGACAGGGGAGGGGTGGCTACACCTTC.

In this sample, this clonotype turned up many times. CDR3 coding DNA: TGTGCCAGCAGACCCGGGACAGGGGATTGGAACATTCAGTACTTC. Amino acid sequence: CASRPGTGDWNIQYF. The chain is built from TRBV12-3 or TRBV12-4 and TRBJ2-4, with 10 bases fitting TRBD1. The CDR3 covers 15 residues. The ends lost 6 bases at V and 7 bases at J; junction bases unmatched: 9.

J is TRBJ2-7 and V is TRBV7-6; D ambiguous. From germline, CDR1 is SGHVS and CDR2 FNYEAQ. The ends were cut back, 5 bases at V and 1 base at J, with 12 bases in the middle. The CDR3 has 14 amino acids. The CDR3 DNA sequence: TGTGCCAGCAGCCCGACGACGGAATCCTACGAGCAGTACTTC. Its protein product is CASSPTTESYEQYF.

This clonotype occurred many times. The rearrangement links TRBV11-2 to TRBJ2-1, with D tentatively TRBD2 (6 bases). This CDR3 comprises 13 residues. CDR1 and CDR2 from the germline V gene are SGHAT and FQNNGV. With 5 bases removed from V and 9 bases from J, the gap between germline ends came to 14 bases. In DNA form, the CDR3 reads TGTGCCAGCAGCCGCGACCTCGGGGGTGAGCAGTTCTTC. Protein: CASSRDLGGEQFF.

The CDR3 loop is CASSLQGTERYF. In nucleotides, the CDR3 is TGCGCCAGCAGCTTACAGGGCACTGAGCGGTACTTC. The J gene is TRBJ2-5, the V gene TRBV5-1; possible D gene TRBD1, 6 bases. V was clipped by 2 bases and J by 13 bases, with 15 bases between them. Germline V CDR1 and CDR2: SGHRS, YFSETQ. This CDR3 is built from 12 residues. Together with reference TRBV5-1 and TRBJ2-5, the CDR3 gives the full variable domain: KAGVTQTPRYLIKTRGQQVTLSCSPISGHRSVSWYQQTPGQGLQFLFEYFSETQRNKGNFPGRFSGRQFSNSRSEMNVSTLELGDSALYLCASSLQGTERYFGPGTRLLVL.

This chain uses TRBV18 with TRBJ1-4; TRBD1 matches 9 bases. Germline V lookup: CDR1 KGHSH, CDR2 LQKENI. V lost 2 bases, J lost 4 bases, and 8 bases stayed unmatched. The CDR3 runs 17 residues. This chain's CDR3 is CASSPRDTGGVNEKLFF. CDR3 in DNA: TGTGCCAGCTCACCAAGAGACACAGGGGGCGTTAATGAAAAACTGTTTTTT.

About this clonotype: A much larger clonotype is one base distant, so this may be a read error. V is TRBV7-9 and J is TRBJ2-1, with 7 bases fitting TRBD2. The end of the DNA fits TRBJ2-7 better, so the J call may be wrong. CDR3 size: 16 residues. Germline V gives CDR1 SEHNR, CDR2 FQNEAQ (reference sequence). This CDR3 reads CASSLRKAGVGNEQYF. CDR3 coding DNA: TGTGCCAGCAGCTTAAGAAAGGCGGGAGTCGGAAATGAGCAGTACTTC.

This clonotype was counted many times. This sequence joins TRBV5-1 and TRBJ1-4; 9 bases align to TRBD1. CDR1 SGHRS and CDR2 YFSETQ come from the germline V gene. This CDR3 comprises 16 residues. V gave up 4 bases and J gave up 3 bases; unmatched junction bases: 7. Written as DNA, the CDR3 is TGCGCCAGCAGCCCCGGGACAGGGCCCCCTAATGAAAAACTGTTTTTT. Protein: CASSPGTGPPNEKLFF. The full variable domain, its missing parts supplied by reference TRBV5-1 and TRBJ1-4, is KAGVTQTPRYLIKTRGQQVTLSCSPISGHRSVSWYQQTPGQGLQFLFEYFSETQRNKGNFPGRFSGRQFSNSRSEMNVSTLELGDSALYLCASSPGTGPPNEKLFFGSGTQLSVL.

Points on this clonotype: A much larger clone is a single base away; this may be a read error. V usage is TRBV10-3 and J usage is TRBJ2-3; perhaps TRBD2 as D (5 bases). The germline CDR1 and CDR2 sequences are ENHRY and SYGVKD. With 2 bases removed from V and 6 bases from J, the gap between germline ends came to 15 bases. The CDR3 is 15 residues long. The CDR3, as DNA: TGTGCCATCAGTGAGAGCCGAGCGGATAGGGATACGCAGTATTTT. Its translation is CAISESRADRDTQYF.

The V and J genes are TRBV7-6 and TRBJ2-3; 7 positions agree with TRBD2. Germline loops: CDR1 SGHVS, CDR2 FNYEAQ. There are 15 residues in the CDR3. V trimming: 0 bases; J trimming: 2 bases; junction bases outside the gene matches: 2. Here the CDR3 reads CASSLAAGPTDTQYF. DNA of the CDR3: TGTGCCAGCAGCTTAGCAGCGGGGCCCACAGATACGCAGTATTTT.

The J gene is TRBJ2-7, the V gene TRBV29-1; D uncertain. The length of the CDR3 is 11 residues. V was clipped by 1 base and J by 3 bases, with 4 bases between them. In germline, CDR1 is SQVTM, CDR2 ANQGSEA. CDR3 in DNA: TGCAGCGTTGAAGCGGGCTACGAGCAGTACTTC. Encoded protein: CSVEAGYEQYF.

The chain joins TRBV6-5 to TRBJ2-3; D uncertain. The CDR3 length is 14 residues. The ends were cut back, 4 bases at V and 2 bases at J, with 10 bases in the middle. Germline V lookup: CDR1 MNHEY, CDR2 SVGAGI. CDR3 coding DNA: TGTGCCAGCAGTTTGGAGACCGACACAGATACGCAGTATTTT. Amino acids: CASSLETDTDTQYF.

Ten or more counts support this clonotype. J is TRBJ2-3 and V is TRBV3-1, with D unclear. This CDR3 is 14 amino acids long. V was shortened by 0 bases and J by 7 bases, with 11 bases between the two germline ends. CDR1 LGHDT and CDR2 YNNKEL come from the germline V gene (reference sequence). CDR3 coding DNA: TGTGCCAGCAGCCAAGACCCTAGGGTACATACGCAGTATTTT. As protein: CASSQDPRVHTQYF.

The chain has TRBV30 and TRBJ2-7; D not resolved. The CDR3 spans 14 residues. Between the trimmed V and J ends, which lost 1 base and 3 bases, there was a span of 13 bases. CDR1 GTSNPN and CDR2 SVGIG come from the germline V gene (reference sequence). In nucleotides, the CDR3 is TGTGCCTGGAGTGGGATCGGCAACTTCTACGAGCAGTACTTC. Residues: CAWSGIGNFYEQYF.

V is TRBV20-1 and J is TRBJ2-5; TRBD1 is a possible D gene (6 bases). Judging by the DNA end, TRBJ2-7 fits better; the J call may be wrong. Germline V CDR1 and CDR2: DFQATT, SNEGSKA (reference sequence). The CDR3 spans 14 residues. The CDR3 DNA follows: TGCAGTGCTCACCCAGGGGTGAGGGTCTACGAGCAGTACTTC. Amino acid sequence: CSAHPGVRVYEQYF.

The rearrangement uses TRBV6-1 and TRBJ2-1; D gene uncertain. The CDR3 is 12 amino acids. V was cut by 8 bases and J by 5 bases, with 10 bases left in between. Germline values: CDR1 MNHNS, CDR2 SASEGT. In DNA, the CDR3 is TGTGCCAGCCTCAGTCCGAACAATGAGCAGTTCTTC. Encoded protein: CASLSPNNEQFF.

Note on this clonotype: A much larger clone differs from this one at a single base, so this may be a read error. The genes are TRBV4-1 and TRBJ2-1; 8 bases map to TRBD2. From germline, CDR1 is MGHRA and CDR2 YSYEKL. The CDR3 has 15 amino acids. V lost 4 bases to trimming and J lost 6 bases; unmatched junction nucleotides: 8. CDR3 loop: CASSPIAGTTNEQFF. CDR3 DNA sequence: TGCGCCAGCAGCCCTATAGCGGGGACCACCAATGAGCAGTTCTTC.

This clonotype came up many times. The CDR3 sequence: CASSLVAGNTGELFF. In DNA, the CDR3 is TGCGCCAGCAGCTTGGTAGCGGGGAACACCGGGGAGCTGTTTTTT. This chain uses TRBV5-1 with TRBJ2-2; TRBD2 agrees at 7 bases. Germline-derived CDR1 and CDR2 are SGHRS and YFSETQ. This CDR3 is built from 15 residues. V lost 0 bases to trimming and J lost 1 base; unmatched junction nucleotides: 0.

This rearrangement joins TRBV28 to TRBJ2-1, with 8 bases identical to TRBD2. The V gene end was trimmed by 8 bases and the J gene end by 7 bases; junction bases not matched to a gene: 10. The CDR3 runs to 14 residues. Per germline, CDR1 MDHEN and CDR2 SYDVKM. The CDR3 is CASLRSGSVNEQFF. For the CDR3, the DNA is TGTGCCAGCCTTAGGAGCGGGAGTGTTAATGAGCAGTTCTTC.